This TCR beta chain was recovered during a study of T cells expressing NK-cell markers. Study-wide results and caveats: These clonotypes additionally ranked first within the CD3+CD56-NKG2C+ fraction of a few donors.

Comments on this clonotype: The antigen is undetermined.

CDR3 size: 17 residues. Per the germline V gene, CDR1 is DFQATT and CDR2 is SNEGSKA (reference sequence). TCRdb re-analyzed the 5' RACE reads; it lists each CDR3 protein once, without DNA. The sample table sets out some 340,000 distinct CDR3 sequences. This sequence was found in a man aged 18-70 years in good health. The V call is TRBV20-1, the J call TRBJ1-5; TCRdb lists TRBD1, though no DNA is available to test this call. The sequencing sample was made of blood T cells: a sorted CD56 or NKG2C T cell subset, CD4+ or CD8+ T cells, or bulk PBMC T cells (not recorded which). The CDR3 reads CSARDSRFRTVNQPQHF.